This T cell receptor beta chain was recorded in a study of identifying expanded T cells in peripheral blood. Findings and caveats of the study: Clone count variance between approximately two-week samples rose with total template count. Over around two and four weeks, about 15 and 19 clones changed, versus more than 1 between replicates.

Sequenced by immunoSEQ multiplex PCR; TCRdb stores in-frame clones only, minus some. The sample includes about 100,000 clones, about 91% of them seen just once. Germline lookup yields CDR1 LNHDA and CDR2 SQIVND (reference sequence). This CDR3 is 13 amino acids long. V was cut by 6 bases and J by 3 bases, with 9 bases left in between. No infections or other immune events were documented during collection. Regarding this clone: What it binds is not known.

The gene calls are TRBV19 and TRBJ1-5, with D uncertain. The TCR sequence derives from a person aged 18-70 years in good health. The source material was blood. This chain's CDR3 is CASSDTNNQPQHF. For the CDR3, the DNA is TGTGCCAGTAGCGACACCAACAATCAGCCCCAGCATTTT. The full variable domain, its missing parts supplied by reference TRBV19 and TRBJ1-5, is DGGITQSPKYLFRKEGQNVTLSCEQNLNHDAMYWYRQDPGQGLRLIYYSQIVNDFQKGDIAEGYSVSREKKESFPLTVTSAQKNPTAFYLCASSDTNNQPQHFGDGTRLSIL.